Sequencing of this T cell receptor beta chain was carried out in a study of cytomegalovirus exposure and HLA in healthy donors. Study-level information: Researchers previously reported finding roughly 120 million unique TCR beta sequences from some 180 million T cells. Of the donors genotyped, several hundred in all, over 80% fell in the Caucasian-associated ancestry cluster. Overall study results and limits: About 90% or about 30% of the time was how often most TCR beta V segments were productive, according to an earlier analysis. In a later analysis, at a false discovery rate of 0.05, approximately 15,000 TCR beta sequences matched HLA alleles.

The PCR was carried out with 60 Vbeta primers and 13 Jbeta primers. TCRdb's copy holds only in-frame clones and misses some; the assay was immunoSEQ multiplex PCR. The listing records about 160,000 clones. Germline V gene data show CDR1 as SGHVS and CDR2 as FQNEAQ. This CDR3 spans 21 amino acids. V trimming: 1 base; J trimming: 7 bases; junction bases outside the gene matches: 19. As regards this clone: The target antigen is unknown.

The receptor comes from an older woman in good health and CMV-seronegative. Sequences were obtained from PBMCs. The chain combines TRBV7-8 with TRBJ2-1, with 13 bases identical to TRBD2. CDR3 sequence: CASSLGAGRTSGGALRNEQFF. The DNA of the CDR3 is TGTGCCAGCAGCTTAGGCGCAGGGAGAACTAGCGGGGGGGCTCTTAGGAATGAGCAGTTCTTC.